One sample yielded the 13 T cell receptor beta chains listed below, sequenced in a study of blood T cells in healthy people across ages. Together with a sample-barcoded 5' primer, a J-beta primer mix was included in a second PCR lasting about 7 to 11 cycles. A single record per CDR3 protein comes from TCRdb applying MiXCR to the 5' RACE reads. This table holds hundreds of thousands of distinct CDR3 sequences, more than 25% found once. The sample taken for sequencing was blood. Every receptor here comes from a woman aged 80 or over in good health.

On this clonotype: Possible read error: a much larger clone is one base away. This chain connects TRBV5-6 to TRBJ2-1; D unresolved. TRBJ2-7 explains the end of the DNA better; the J call may be wrong. In germline, CDR1 is SGHDT, CDR2 YYEEEE. The CDR3 runs to 17 residues. CDR3 bases: TGTGCCAGCAGCCCACCTTTGGGGTTAGGCTCCTACAATGAGCAGTACTTC. Residues: CASSPPLGLGSYNEQYF.

The rearrangement links TRBV18 to TRBJ2-4, with D possibly TRBD2 on 7 matching bases. TRBJ2-7 matches the DNA end more closely, so the J call is doubtful. Germline V gene data show CDR1 as KGHSH and CDR2 as LQKENI. The CDR3 totals 15 residues. CDR3 nucleotides: TGTGCCAGCTCACTAGACAGAGGGGGGGTCTACGAGCAGTACTTC. This gives the protein CASSLDRGGVYEQYF.

This clonotype was observed a handful of times. This may arise from a read error, as a much more abundant clone is one base away. The chain is built from TRBV29-1 and TRBJ2-4; D possibly corresponds to TRBD2 (5 bases). The J call is uncertain, as TRBJ2-5 better fits the DNA end. This CDR3 region has 13 residues. CDR1 is SQVTM and CDR2 is ANQGSEA in the germline V gene. The DNA for the CDR3 is TGCAGCGGAAGGAGGATAGCAGCCGGGACCCAGTACTTC. It encodes CSGRRIAAGTQYF.

This clonotype has more than one count but fewer than ten. The chain is built from TRBV20-1 and TRBJ1-1; D ambiguous. Germline V CDR1 and CDR2: DFQATT, SNEGSKA (reference sequence). The CDR3 is 12 residues long. Deletions cut 2 bases from V and 1 base from J, with 5 bases between. The CDR3 DNA sequence: TGCAGTGCTAGAAAGGAGAACACTGAAGCTTTCTTT. It codes for CSARKENTEAFF.

This clonotype was found a few times. This could be a read error, since a much larger clone is one nucleotide away. The chain has TRBV7-2 and TRBJ2-5, with D possibly TRBD2 on 5 matching bases. CDR3 length equals 17 residues. Per the germline V gene, CDR1 is SGHTA and CDR2 is FQGNSA. Trimming shortened V by 7 bases and J by 11 bases, and 32 bases separated the two germline ends. As DNA, the CDR3 is TGTGCCAGCACCGAGATGGGCGTACTAGAGGTACACAATGAGCAGTACTTC. It codes for CASTEMGVLEVHNEQYF.

To note about this clonotype: It may be a read error: a sequence one base away is much more abundant. The chain couples TRBV12-3 or TRBV12-4 to TRBJ1-1; D gene unclear. This CDR3 comprises 15 residues. The CDR3 here is CTSKWQAGLNTEAFF. Here the CDR3 DNA reads TGTACCAGCAAGTGGCAGGCAGGCCTGAACACTGAAGCTTTCTTT.

This clonotype was counted a single time. This chain uses TRBV7-2 with TRBJ2-3, with TRBD2 matching 7 bases. Germline V gene lookup returns CDR1 SGHTA and CDR2 FQGNSA. With 5 bases clipped from V and 14 bases from J, the junction kept 16 bases outside the gene matches. The CDR3 totals 14 residues. As DNA, the CDR3 is TGTGCCAGCAGCAAGCTTGGGGGGGAGACACCTGGGTATTTT. Residues: CASSKLGGETPGYF.

About this clonotype: This may be a read error: a much more frequent sequence differs by one nucleotide. V and J are TRBV3-1 and TRBJ2-7; either TRBD1 or TRBD2 may fit D (6 bases each). Germline V gene data show CDR1 as LGHDT and CDR2 as YNNKEL (reference sequence). This CDR3 contains 19 residues. This CDR3 reads CAGSQGGWGALAAPREQYF. The CDR3 DNA follows: TGTGCCGGCAGCCAAGGGGGGTGGGGAGCCCTTGCAGCCCCAAGGGAGCAGTACTTC.

The table lists this clonotype with many counts. The chain employs TRBV6-5 and TRBJ1-2, with 9 bases identical to TRBD1. CDR1 and CDR2 from the germline V gene are MNHEY and SVGAGI. Trimming at V came to 6 bases and at J to 4 bases, leaving 9 bases not matched to a gene. This CDR3 region has 15 residues. The CDR3 protein is CASREPGQGFYGYTF. CDR3 nucleotides: TGTGCCAGCAGGGAGCCGGGACAGGGCTTCTATGGCTACACCTTC.

The rearrangement links TRBV19 to TRBJ2-3; D ambiguous. Trimming cost V 5 bases and J 4 bases, with 13 bases left between them. The CDR3 extends over 14 amino acids. Germline assignment: CDR1 LNHDA and CDR2 SQIVND (reference sequence). The CDR3 bases are TGTGCCAGTAGTCGGCAAGTATCTTCAGATACGCAGTATTTT. Encoded protein: CASSRQVSSDTQYF.

Concerning this clonotype itself: A much larger clonotype is one base distant, so this may be a read error. The chain recombines TRBV20-1 with TRBJ2-5; 8 bases match TRBD1. The germline CDR1 and CDR2 sequences are DFQATT and SNEGSKA (reference sequence). This CDR3 contains 12 residues. The DNA for the CDR3 is TGCGGTGCGTACGGGACAGGCAAGACCCAGTACTTC. As protein: CGAYGTGKTQYF.

The chain joins TRBV28 to TRBJ2-7; TRBD2 matches at 15 bases. V gave up 6 bases and J gave up 7 bases; unmatched junction bases: 13. The length of the CDR3 is 17 residues. The germline V gene encodes CDR1 MDHEN and CDR2 SYDVKM. The CDR3 region has the DNA TGTGCCAGCAGCTCCGGGACTAGCGGGGGGCTCAGAAGGGAGCAGTACTTC. This translates into CASSSGTSGGLRREQYF.

The chain carries TRBV4-3 and TRBJ2-2; 10 bases are a match to TRBD2. From germline, CDR1 is LGHNA and CDR2 YSLEER. The CDR3 consists of 19 residues. The ends lost 3 bases at V and 1 base at J; junction bases unmatched: 11. In DNA form, the CDR3 reads TGCGCCAGCAGCCACCCTAGCGGGGGCCCCTCGTTGAACACCGGGGAGCTGTTTTTT. Translating gives CASSHPSGGPSLNTGELFF.